This T cell receptor beta chain originates from a study of blood T cell repertoires in COVID-19. CDR1 is WSHSY and CDR2 is SAAADI in the germline V gene. The CDR3 covers 12 residues. The germline V and J ends were trimmed by 2 bases and 9 bases, with 9 bases remaining between them. Here immunoSEQ multiplex PCR was the method, and the copy in TCRdb shows in-frame clones only, minus some. Of around 76,000 clones in the sample, approximately 90% were seen once. The chain uses TRBV10-2 and TRBJ2-3, with a weak D call TRBD1 (6 bases). Sequenced material: peripheral blood. The sequence came from a human donor in a cohort sampled during active COVID-19. CDR3 in DNA: TGCGCCAGCAGTGAGCCCAGGGGAACGCAGTATTTT. It specifies CASSEPRGTQYF.